The 14 T cell receptor beta chains in this list originate from one sample, sequenced in a study of T cells in Graves' hyperthyroidism and ophthalmopathy. Template material for amplifying TCR beta CDR3 regions consisted of RNA transcripts. RT-PCR in the first round (using the HTBI primer set) targeted the TCR CDR3. One entry per CDR3 protein, called by TCRdb with MiXCR from the multiplex PCR reads. The data contain approximately 430,000 distinct CDR3 sequences, around a sixth of them singletons. The material sequenced was blood. These receptors originate from a woman aged 18-29 years with Graves' hyperthyroidism.

V usage is TRBV19 and J usage is TRBJ1-2, with 10 positions matching TRBD1. In germline, CDR1 is LNHDA, CDR2 SQIVND (reference sequence). This CDR3 comprises 14 residues. V lost 8 bases and J lost 7; bases outside the gene matches: 10. The CDR3 is CASLDRGMTVGYTF. As DNA, the CDR3 is TGTGCCAGTCTGGACAGGGGGATGACGGTTGGCTACACCTTC.

The chain is built from TRBV5-1 and TRBJ2-7, with 7 bases lining up with TRBD1. V gave up 0 bases and J gave up 0 bases; unmatched junction bases: 3. The germline CDR1 and CDR2 sequences are SGHRS and YFSETQ. This CDR3 has 15 residues. The chain's CDR3 is CASSLETGDSYEQYF. Here the CDR3 DNA reads TGCGCCAGCAGCTTGGAAACAGGGGACTCCTACGAGCAGTACTTC.

The table lists this clonotype with many counts. The V and J genes are TRBV11-2 and TRBJ2-7; possible D gene TRBD2, 6 bases. The CDR3 contains 12 residues. V dropped 6 bases and J dropped 4 bases, with 10 bases sitting between them. Germline lookup yields CDR1 SGHAT and CDR2 FQNNGV. CDR3 protein: CASRTGGYEQYF. The CDR3 coding sequence is TGTGCCAGCAGGACCGGGGGTTACGAGCAGTACTTC.

This clonotype was picked up many times. This sequence joins TRBV7-2 and TRBJ2-2; D might be TRBD1 (5 bases). The germline gives CDR1 SGHTA, CDR2 FQGNSA. This CDR3 is built from 14 residues. With 3 bases removed from V and 4 bases from J, the gap between germline ends came to 9 bases. CDR3 sequence reads: CASSFQGATGELFF. CDR3 DNA: TGTGCCAGCAGCTTTCAAGGGGCCACCGGGGAGCTGTTTTTT.

This clonotype has ten or more counts. The chain recombines TRBV20-1 with TRBJ1-1; tentative D call: TRBD1 (5 bases). V dropped 5 bases and J dropped 7 bases, with 14 bases sitting between them. The germline V gene has CDR1 DFQATT and CDR2 SNEGSKA (reference sequence). This CDR3 has 12 residues. In DNA form, the CDR3 reads TGCAGTGCTGGGACTGGAGCTCGTGAAGCTTTCTTT. Its translation: CSAGTGAREAFF.

This clonotype was recorded many times. The rearrangement uses TRBV20-1 and TRBJ2-3; D possibly matches TRBD1 or TRBD2 (6 bases each). Germline CDR1 is DFQATT and CDR2 is SNEGSKA (reference sequence). The V and J ends lost 6 bases and 0 bases respectively, with 16 bases between them. The CDR3 has 15 amino acids. The CDR3 loop is CSATSGASSTDTQYF. Written as DNA, the CDR3 is TGCAGTGCCACCTCGGGGGCATCCAGCACAGATACGCAGTATTTT.

Ten or more counts support this clonotype. The CDR3 here is CASSRDRGEQETQYF. CDR3 DNA: TGTGCCAGCAGTCGGGACAGGGGGGAACAAGAGACCCAGTACTTC. The rearrangement uses TRBV28 and TRBJ2-5, with 11 bases lining up with TRBD1. The germline CDR1 and CDR2 sequences are MDHEN and SYDVKM. The CDR3 runs to 15 residues. The V gene end was trimmed by 5 bases and the J gene end by 2 bases; junction bases not matched to a gene: 4. The full variable domain, with the rest looked up from reference TRBV28 and TRBJ2-5, is DVKVTQSSRYLVKRTGEKVFLECVQDMDHENMFWYRQDPGLGLRLIYFSYDVKMKEKGDIPEGYSVSREKKERFSLILESASTNQTSMYLCASSRDRGEQETQYFGPGTRLLVL.

This rearrangement joins TRBV29-1 to TRBJ1-2; D might be TRBD1 (5 bases). The CDR3 loop spans 15 amino acids. V lost 0 bases and J 4 bases, leaving 15 bases between the germline ends. CDR1 and CDR2 (germline): SQVTM, ANQGSEA. The CDR3 DNA follows: TGCAGCGTTGAAGATCTAAGGGGCGCGGGCTATGGCTACACCTTC. This sequence encodes CSVEDLRGAGYGYTF.

In regard to this clonotype: This may stem from a read error, because a much larger clone lies one nucleotide away. The V call is TRBV7-3, the J call TRBJ1-1, with 9 bases lining up with TRBD1. Germline V lookup: CDR1 SGHTA, CDR2 FQGTGA. This CDR3 has 12 residues. CDR3 sequence reads: CASSSRQGEALF. The CDR3 DNA is TGTGCCAGCAGTTCACGACAGGGGGAAGCTCTCTTT.

This CDR3 reads CASSYNSRIGGRNTEAFF. CDR3 bases: TGTGCCAGTAGTTATAACAGTAGGATAGGGGGCCGGAACACTGAAGCTTTCTTT. The chain links TRBV19 to TRBJ1-1; 7 positions agree with TRBD1. The CDR3 consists of 18 residues. The germline gives CDR1 LNHDA, CDR2 SQIVND (reference sequence). V lost 5 bases to trimming and J lost 1 base; unmatched junction nucleotides: 16.

The V call is TRBV7-2, the J call TRBJ2-7; 9 positions match TRBD2. V shed 5 bases and J 5 bases; nucleotides not matched to a gene: 4. The CDR3 totals 13 residues. Looked up from germline, CDR1 is SGHTA and CDR2 is FQGNSA. In nucleotides, the CDR3 is TGTGCCAGCAGCATTAGCGGGGGCGACGAGCAGTACTTC. Translated, it gives CASSISGGDEQYF.

This clonotype was found many times. The V and J genes are TRBV6-1 and TRBJ1-5, with D unclear. Germline CDR1 is MNHNS and CDR2 is SASEGT. Trimming removed 3 bases at V and 3 bases at J, with 12 bases between. This CDR3 comprises 15 residues. The CDR3 DNA reads as TGTGCCAGCAGTGATGGAGTGACGCTCAATCAGCCCCAGCATTTT. Its protein product is CASSDGVTLNQPQHF.

V usage is TRBV9 and J usage is TRBJ2-7; 7 nucleotides match TRBD1. This CDR3 contains 14 residues. Germline CDR1 SGDLS, CDR2 YYNGEE. The V gene end was trimmed by 4 bases and the J gene end by 3 bases; junction bases not matched to a gene: 7. CDR3 DNA sequence: TGTGCCAGCAGCTATGGACAGGTCGGCTACGAGCAGTACTTC. Its translation is CASSYGQVGYEQYF.

This chain links TRBV6-2 or TRBV6-3 with TRBJ2-7; 7 bases fit TRBD1. This CDR3 is 14 amino acids long. The junction had 8 bases not matched to a gene; V was cut back by 7 bases and J by 2 bases. Germline V lookup: CDR1 MNHEY, CDR2 SVGEGT. CDR3 sequence (DNA): TGTGCCAGCAAACGCTCGACAGGGACCTACGAGCAGTACTTC. Translating it yields CASKRSTGTYEQYF.